A single sample gave rise to the 24 T cell receptor beta chains below, sequenced in a study of T cell repertoires in cytomegalovirus infection. The antigens these receptors bind are not known. TCRdb called the reads again in MiXCR, with one record for every CDR3 protein. This sample carries 360,000 or so distinct CDR3 sequences, roughly 34% of them seen once, and the ten largest clones take less than 15%. This material consisted of cultured PBMCs, taken from culture after CMV antigen stimulation. The source is a human donor in good health (CMV status not recorded). Some clones in this sample may be carry-over from other donors' samples.

The CDR3 nucleotides are TGTGCCAGCAGTATGGGGGGTAGTGGTTCACCCCTCCACTTT. It encodes CASSMGGSGSPLHF. This chain links TRBV28 with TRBJ1-6; D is perhaps TRBD1 (5 bases). Germline CDR1 is MDHEN and CDR2 is SYDVKM. The CDR3 runs 14 residues. With 5 bases removed from V and 9 bases from J, the gap between germline ends came to 14 bases.

The genes are TRBV29-1 and TRBJ2-7, with D possibly matching TRBD1 (5 bases). The CDR3 is 11 amino acids. Trimming took off 3 bases at V and 5 bases at J, with 8 bases between the two ends. Germline loops: CDR1 SQVTM, CDR2 ANQGSEA. The chain's CDR3 is CSVEGPDEQYF. Here the CDR3 DNA reads TGCAGCGTTGAGGGGCCCGACGAGCAGTACTTC.

The chain is built from TRBV12-3 or TRBV12-4 and TRBJ2-1, with D unclear. V shed 5 bases and J shed 5 bases, with 13 bases lying between them. The CDR3 has 14 amino acids. The CDR3 is CASSENSHNNEQFF. The CDR3 DNA is TGTGCCAGCAGTGAGAATTCTCATAACAATGAGCAGTTCTTC.

This clonotype was recorded at least ten times. The chain is built from TRBV7-2 and TRBJ2-5; D not certain. Germline CDR1 reads SGHTA; CDR2 reads FQGNSA. CDR3 length equals 14 residues. Trimming shortened V by 4 bases and J by 2 bases, and 11 bases separated the two germline ends. CDR3 in amino acids: CASSWDRLQETQYF. CDR3 sequence (DNA): TGTGCCAGCAGCTGGGATCGATTGCAAGAGACCCAGTACTTC.

The V gene is TRBV19, the J gene TRBJ2-7; D is uncertain. The germline CDR1 and CDR2 sequences are LNHDA and SQIVND (reference sequence). The V end lost 3 bases, the J end lost 7 bases, and 16 bases lay between the germline ends. This CDR3 comprises 14 residues. CDR3 in amino acids: CASSINLGISEQYF. The CDR3 coding sequence is TGTGCCAGTAGTATTAATTTAGGGATTTCGGAGCAGTACTTC.

The V call is TRBV6-2 or TRBV6-3, the J call TRBJ2-7; a weak D match, TRBD1 (6 bases). V was clipped by 0 bases and J by 2 bases, with 14 bases between them. CDR1 is MNHEY and CDR2 is SVGEGT in the germline V gene. This CDR3 is built from 16 residues. CDR3 region: CASSYSNRVFTYEQYF. The CDR3 DNA is TGTGCCAGCAGTTACTCGAACAGGGTATTTACCTACGAGCAGTACTTC.

Written as DNA, the CDR3 is TGTGCCACCTGCGGGGACCTCTCCTACAATGAGCAGTTCTTC. Its protein is CATCGDLSYNEQFF. The chain has TRBV12-3 or TRBV12-4 and TRBJ2-1; TRBD2 might be the D (6 bases). Trimming took 10 bases from V and 0 from J, leaving 13 bases between them. The CDR3 loop spans 14 amino acids.

The chain is built from TRBV5-4 and TRBJ2-7; 7 nucleotides match TRBD2. This CDR3 has 13 residues. V shed 3 bases and J 2 bases; nucleotides not matched to a gene: 2. The germline V gene has CDR1 SGHNT and CDR2 YYREEE (reference sequence). The CDR3 here is CASSSGGAYEQYV. CDR3 in DNA: TGTGCCAGCAGCTCGGGGGGAGCCTACGAGCAGTACGTC.

The table lists this clonotype with a few counts. This chain uses TRBV7-2 with TRBJ1-1; possible D gene TRBD1, 6 bases. The CDR3 is made up of 15 amino acids. Trimming took 6 bases from V and 0 from J, leaving 14 bases between them. Germline loops: CDR1 SGHTA, CDR2 FQGNSA. This CDR3 is CASRSPTGMNTEAFF. CDR3 DNA sequence: TGTGCCAGCAGGTCCCCTACAGGGATGAACACTGAAGCTTTCTTT.

This chain links TRBV11-3 with TRBJ2-1, with TRBD2 identical over 8 bases. V shed 2 bases and J 5 bases; nucleotides not matched to a gene: 5. The length of the CDR3 is 15 residues. CDR1 and CDR2 from the germline V gene are SGHNT and YENEEA. The DNA of the CDR3 is TGTGCCAGCAGCTTACTGACGGGAGGGCACAATGAGCAGTTCTTC. Protein: CASSLLTGGHNEQFF. The complete variable domain, with remaining parts taken from reference TRBV11-3 and TRBJ2-1, reads EAGVVQSPRYKIIEKKQPVAFWCNPISGHNTLYWYLQNLGQGPELLIRYENEEAVDDSQLPKDRFSAERLKGVDSTLKIQPAELGDSAVYLCASSLLTGGHNEQFFGPGTRLTVL.

There are a few counts of this clonotype. The rearrangement joins TRBV10-3 to TRBJ2-5, with D maybe TRBD2 (6 bases). Trimming pared 0 bases from V and 5 bases from J, leaving 13 bases between. The CDR3 is made up of 15 amino acids. Germline assignment: CDR1 ENHRY and CDR2 SYGVKD. CDR3 in DNA: TGTGCCATCAGTGAGTCAGGAGGAGGGGTGGAGACCCAGTACTTC. As protein: CAISESGGGVETQYF.

This rearrangement joins TRBV6-2 or TRBV6-3 to TRBJ2-3; D gene unclear. The V end lost 5 bases, the J end lost 0 bases, and 12 bases lay between the germline ends. The CDR3 sequence is 15 residues long. Germline V CDR1 and CDR2: MNHEY, SVGEGT. The CDR3 protein is CASSPLARSTDTQYF. In DNA, the CDR3 is TGTGCCAGCAGTCCTCTCGCAAGGAGCACAGATACGCAGTATTTT.

The V call is TRBV7-3, the J call TRBJ1-6; 9 nucleotides match TRBD1. The CDR3 extends over 16 amino acids. V shed 4 bases, J shed 9 bases, and the junction held 10 bases outside the gene matches. Germline loops: CDR1 SGHTA, CDR2 FQGTGA. The chain's CDR3 is CASSSCGGQGRSPLHF. The CDR3 DNA follows: TGTGCCAGCAGCTCCTGTGGGGGACAGGGTCGTTCACCCCTCCACTTT.

The chain employs TRBV10-2 and TRBJ1-1; D remains ambiguous. Germline lookup yields CDR1 WSHSY and CDR2 SAAADI. The CDR3 totals 14 residues. Trimming took 10 bases from V and 1 from J, leaving 16 bases between them. The CDR3 spells CATSPPVGNTEAFF. The CDR3 nucleotides read TGCGCCACCTCCCCACCGGTGGGGAACACTGAAGCTTTCTTT.

This clonotype appeared a few times. This chain joins TRBV6-5 and TRBJ2-6; a possible D gene is TRBD1 (5 bases). CDR1 is MNHEY and CDR2 is SVGAGI in the germline V gene. The CDR3 is 15 residues long. Trimming removed 6 bases from V and 0 bases from J, with 9 bases in between. The CDR3 spells CASSHRISGANVLTF. The CDR3 DNA reads TGTGCCAGCAGCCACAGGATCTCTGGGGCCAACGTCCTGACTTTC.

This clonotype was seen at least ten times. The V gene is TRBV7-2, the J gene TRBJ2-7, with D unresolved. There are 15 residues in the CDR3. The V gene lost 1 base and the J gene lost 2 bases, with 12 bases spanning the gap. Germline-derived CDR1 and CDR2 are SGHTA and FQGNSA. The CDR3 sequence is CASSLVGGQAYEQYF. The CDR3 DNA is TGTGCCAGCAGCTTAGTGGGTGGCCAGGCCTACGAGCAGTACTTC.

The genes are TRBV18 and TRBJ1-3, with 7 bases identical to TRBD1. V lost 2 bases and J lost 1; bases outside the gene matches: 2. This CDR3 contains 15 residues. Germline-derived CDR1 and CDR2 are KGHSH and LQKENI. CDR3 sequence (DNA): TGTGCCAGCTCACCAGCGACAGGGTCTGGAAACACCATATATTTT. Translating it yields CASSPATGSGNTIYF.

The chain joins TRBV4-3 to TRBJ2-3; TRBD2 agrees at 12 bases. Germline trimming cut 1 base from V and 0 bases from J; bases unmatched to any gene: 5. This CDR3 comprises 18 residues. CDR1 and CDR2 from the germline V gene are LGHNA and YSLEER. CDR3 region: CASSQGGLAGLSTDTQYF. As DNA, the CDR3 is TGCGCCAGCAGCCAAGGTGGACTAGCGGGACTAAGCACAGATACGCAGTATTTT.

This chain links TRBV7-8 with TRBJ2-3, with D hard to call. This CDR3 region has 15 residues. V was shortened by 1 base and J by 3 bases, with 11 bases between the two germline ends. Germline CDR1 reads SGHVS; CDR2 reads FQNEAQ. CDR3 protein: CASSLGRQTTDTQYF. The DNA for the CDR3 is TGTGCCAGCAGCTTAGGGCGGCAGACTACAGATACGCAGTATTTT.

This clonotype has ten or more counts. V and J are TRBV7-2 and TRBJ2-1; D possibly corresponds to TRBD1 (6 bases). CDR1 is SGHTA and CDR2 is FQGNSA in the germline V gene. Trimming left V 1 base short and J 0 bases short, with 13 bases between. The CDR3 has 17 residues. CDR3 nucleotide sequence: TGTGCCAGCAGCTTAGACCACAGGGTAAGCTCCTACAATGAGCAGTTCTTC. This translates into CASSLDHRVSSYNEQFF.

This clonotype was picked up a small number of times. The genes are TRBV6-5 and TRBJ2-7, with D perhaps matching TRBD2 (6 bases). CDR3 length: 13 residues. CDR1 MNHEY and CDR2 SVGAGI come from the germline V gene. Deletions cut 0 bases from V and 8 bases from J, with 11 bases between. CDR3 in DNA: TGTGCCAGCAGTTACTCCTCCGGGGGTCAGCAGTACTTC. Protein sequence: CASSYSSGGQQYF.

The gene calls are TRBV6-2 or TRBV6-3 and TRBJ2-3; 7 bases are shared with TRBD1. CDR1 MNHEY and CDR2 SVGEGT come from the germline V gene. The ends lost 5 bases at V and 4 bases at J; junction bases unmatched: 6. The CDR3 is 14 amino acids. CDR3 in amino acids: CASSNRGSPDTQYF. The CDR3, as DNA: TGTGCCAGCAGTAACAGGGGATCCCCAGATACGCAGTATTTT.

The CDR3 sequence is CASSQEARGTGELFF. The CDR3 DNA follows: TGCGCCAGCAGCCAAGAGGCCAGGGGAACCGGGGAGCTGTTTTTT. The chain joins TRBV4-1 to TRBJ2-2, with TRBD1 as a possible D gene (6 bases). There are 15 residues in the CDR3. Trimming pared 0 bases from V and 5 bases from J, leaving 10 bases between. Germline lookup yields CDR1 MGHRA and CDR2 YSYEKL.

This chain joins TRBV10-3 and TRBJ1-2; 7 bases align to TRBD1. The CDR3 loop spans 15 amino acids. V lost 6 bases, J lost 3 bases, and 10 bases stayed unmatched. Germline assignment: CDR1 ENHRY and CDR2 SYGVKD. CDR3 region: CAISETGDRDYGYTF. The CDR3 nucleotides are TGTGCCATCAGCGAAACAGGGGATCGGGACTATGGCTACACCTTC.